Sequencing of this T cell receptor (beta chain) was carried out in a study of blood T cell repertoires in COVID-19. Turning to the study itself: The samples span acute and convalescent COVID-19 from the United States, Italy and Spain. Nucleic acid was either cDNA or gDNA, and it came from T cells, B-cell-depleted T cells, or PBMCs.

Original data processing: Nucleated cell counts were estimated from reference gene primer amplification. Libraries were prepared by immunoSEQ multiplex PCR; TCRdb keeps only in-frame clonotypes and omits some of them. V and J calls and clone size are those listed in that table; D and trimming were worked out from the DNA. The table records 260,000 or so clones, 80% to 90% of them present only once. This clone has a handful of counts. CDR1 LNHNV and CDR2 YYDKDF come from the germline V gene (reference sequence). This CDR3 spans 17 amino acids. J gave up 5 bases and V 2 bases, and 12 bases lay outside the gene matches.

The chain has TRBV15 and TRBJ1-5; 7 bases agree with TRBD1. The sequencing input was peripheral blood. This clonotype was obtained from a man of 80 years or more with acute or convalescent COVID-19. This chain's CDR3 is CATSRQDRAPSHQPQHF. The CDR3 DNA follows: TGTGCCACCAGCAGACAAGACAGGGCACCCTCCCATCAGCCCCAGCATTTT.